Included here is one TCR beta chain sequence, with context. Its antigen is not identified. Each CDR3 protein gets one entry in TCRdb, which reprocessed the 5' RACE reads and gives no DNA. This specimen shows a few hundred thousand distinct CDR3 sequences; the ten leading clones hold roughly 5.2%. The data stem from a study of T cells expressing NK-cell markers. Looked up from germline, CDR1 is MNHEY and CDR2 is SVGAGI. This CDR3 has 13 residues. Study-level findings and limits: These same clonotypes (in several donors) also led the CD3+CD56-NKG2C+ fraction.

The genes are TRBV6-5 and TRBJ1-1. Sequencing was done on a sample of blood T cells: a sorted CD56 or NKG2C T cell subset, CD4+ or CD8+ T cells, or bulk PBMC T cells (not recorded which). This clonotype was sampled from a man between 18 and 69 years old in good health. CDR3 amino acids: CASTSTLTTEAFF.